These T cell receptor beta chains were read from a single sample in a study of T cell responses to AZD1222 COVID-19 vaccine. Measured with immunoSEQ multiplex PCR; TCRdb has only the in-frame clones, and not every one. The sample has around 91,000 clones, approximately 93% seen once. The starting material was peripheral blood, obtained 28 days after the second AZD1222 dose. These receptors originate from an adult who received the AZD1222 COVID-19 vaccine. The CDR3 runs from the conserved cysteine through the conserved F or W. Fields, in order: V gene, J gene, D gene, clone size, CDR3 DNA, CDR3 protein. The D gene is left open where the match is weak. Size is stated for part of the rows, as once, few or many counts, or as a class when the clone is expanded.

v_call: TRBV4-1
j_call: TRBJ2-1
d_call: TRBD1
clone_size: .
cdr3_nt: TGCGCCAGCAGCCAATCCGGGACAGGGTACAATGAGCAGTTCTTC
cdr3_aa: CASSQSGTGYNEQFF

v_call: TRBV24-1
j_call: TRBJ2-1
d_call: .
clone_size: .
cdr3_nt: TGTGCCACCAGTGATGTGGGGGAGAATTTGAATGAGCAGTTCTTC
cdr3_aa: CATSDVGENLNEQFF

v_call: TRBV7-3
j_call: TRBJ2-2
d_call: .
clone_size: .
cdr3_nt: TGTGCTAGCACGACAGCGAACACCGGGGAGCTGTTTTTT
cdr3_aa: CASTTANTGELFF

v_call: TRBV9
j_call: TRBJ2-2
d_call: TRBD2
clone_size: .
cdr3_nt: TGTGCCAGCAGCGTATTGACTAGCGGGAGGAACGGGGAGCTGTTTTTT
cdr3_aa: CASSVLTSGRNGELFF

v_call: TRBV29-1
j_call: TRBJ2-1
d_call: TRBD2
clone_size: .
cdr3_nt: TGCAGCGTTGAAAACCCACCCCTAGCGGGTTTTTTGTACAATGAGCAGTTCTTC
cdr3_aa: CSVENPPLAGFLYNEQFF

v_call: TRBV11-2
j_call: TRBJ2-6
d_call: .
clone_size: .
cdr3_nt: TGTGCCAGCAGCTTAGCCGGGCCTGGGGCCAACGTCCTGACTTTC
cdr3_aa: CASSLAGPGANVLTF

v_call: TRBV30
j_call: TRBJ1-5
d_call: .
clone_size: .
cdr3_nt: TGTGCCTGGAGAATAGGCAGCAATCAGCCCCAGCATTTT
cdr3_aa: CAWRIGSNQPQHF

v_call: TRBV6-1
j_call: TRBJ2-2
d_call: .
clone_size: .
cdr3_nt: TGTGCCAGCAGTGAAAATGGGCAGATAATCACCGGGGAGCTGTTTTTT
cdr3_aa: CASSENGQIITGELFF

v_call: TRBV11-2
j_call: TRBJ2-1
d_call: TRBD2
clone_size: .
cdr3_nt: TGTGCCAGCAGCTTAAGCCTAGCGGGGGATGAGCAGTTCTTC
cdr3_aa: CASSLSLAGDEQFF

v_call: TRBV18
j_call: TRBJ1-5
d_call: .
clone_size: .
cdr3_nt: TGTGCCAGCTCAGGCGTCGGGGAGGCCCAGCATTTT
cdr3_aa: CASSGVGEAQHF

v_call: TRBV28
j_call: TRBJ2-1
d_call: .
clone_size: .
cdr3_nt: TGTGCCAGCAGTTTAACCGGGACCGCAAACAATGAGCAGTTCTTC
cdr3_aa: CASSLTGTANNEQFF

v_call: TRBV28
j_call: TRBJ1-2
d_call: TRBD1
clone_size: .
cdr3_nt: TGTGCCAGCAGTCCGTCGGGACAGGTCTATGGCTACACCTTC
cdr3_aa: CASSPSGQVYGYTF

v_call: TRBV4-2
j_call: TRBJ2-1
d_call: TRBD2
clone_size: .
cdr3_nt: TGTGCCAGCAGCCAGATATTGGGACTAGCGGGAGGAGGAGAGCAGTTCTTC
cdr3_aa: CASSQILGLAGGGEQFF

v_call: TRBV7-9
j_call: TRBJ1-6
d_call: TRBD1
clone_size: .
cdr3_nt: TGTGCCAGCAGCTTTCCGACAGGGTCGAGCTCCTATAATTCACCCCTCCACTTT
cdr3_aa: CASSFPTGSSSYNSPLHF

v_call: TRBV29-1
j_call: TRBJ1-2
d_call: TRBD1
clone_size: .
cdr3_nt: TGCAGCGTTGAAGTTACTACAGGGGATTATGGCTACACCTTC
cdr3_aa: CSVEVTTGDYGYTF

v_call: TRBV14
j_call: TRBJ2-2
d_call: .
clone_size: .
cdr3_nt: TGTGCCAGCAGCAGGGGAGAGGCCGGGGAGCTGTTTTTT
cdr3_aa: CASSRGEAGELFF

v_call: TRBV5-1
j_call: TRBJ1-4
d_call: .
clone_size: .
cdr3_nt: TGCGCCAGCAGCTCGGGACGGAATAATGAAAAACTGTTTTTT
cdr3_aa: CASSSGRNNEKLFF

v_call: TRBV6-4
j_call: TRBJ1-4
d_call: .
clone_size: .
cdr3_nt: TGTGCCAGCAGTGACTCATGGGAGACTAATGAAAAACTGTTTTTT
cdr3_aa: CASSDSWETNEKLFF

v_call: TRBV7-9
j_call: TRBJ2-7
d_call: TRBD1
clone_size: .
cdr3_nt: TGTGCCAGCAGCTTAGATGGCAGGGGGCGCGAGCAGTACTTC
cdr3_aa: CASSLDGRGREQYF

v_call: TRBV3-1/TRBV3-2
j_call: TRBJ2-1
d_call: .
clone_size: .
cdr3_nt: TGTGCCAGCAGCCCTAGCGTCAGCTCCTACAATGAGCAGTTCTTC
cdr3_aa: CASSPSVSSYNEQFF

v_call: TRBV7-3
j_call: TRBJ1-1
d_call: .
clone_size: .
cdr3_nt: TGTGCCAGCAGCTCATCGGGGGGGAACACTGAAGCTTTCTTT
cdr3_aa: CASSSSGGNTEAFF

v_call: TRBV7-2
j_call: TRBJ1-2
d_call: TRBD1
clone_size: .
cdr3_nt: TGTGCCAGCAGACCTCCAGGGGGGCTGAGTGCTGGCTACACCTTC
cdr3_aa: CASRPPGGLSAGYTF

v_call: TRBV7-2
j_call: TRBJ2-5
d_call: TRBD1
clone_size: .
cdr3_nt: TGTGCCAGCAGCTTATGGACAGGGGGGGAGACCCAGTACTTC
cdr3_aa: CASSLWTGGETQYF

v_call: TRBV7-2
j_call: TRBJ1-2
d_call: TRBD1
clone_size: few
cdr3_nt: TGTGCCAGCAGCGTAGGACAGGGAGAGGGCTACACCTTC
cdr3_aa: CASSVGQGEGYTF

v_call: TRBV2
j_call: TRBJ2-7
d_call: TRBD1
clone_size: .
cdr3_nt: TGTGCCAGCAGTAGACAGGGGTCCACCTACGAGCAGTACTTC
cdr3_aa: CASSRQGSTYEQYF

v_call: TRBV7-9
j_call: TRBJ2-1
d_call: TRBD2
clone_size: .
cdr3_nt: TGTGCCAGCAGCGGCAGACTAGCGGTGTCAGTATTGGGTGAGCAGTTCTTC
cdr3_aa: CASSGRLAVSVLGEQFF

v_call: TRBV9
j_call: TRBJ1-4
d_call: .
clone_size: .
cdr3_nt: TGTGCCAGCAGCAAAGCCGCGGCAACTAATGAAAAACTGTTTTTT
cdr3_aa: CASSKAAATNEKLFF

v_call: TRBV12-3/TRBV12-4
j_call: TRBJ2-7
d_call: .
clone_size: .
cdr3_nt: TGTGCCAGTTCCCGGGACGTCTCCTACGAGCAGTACTTC
cdr3_aa: CASSRDVSYEQYF

v_call: TRBV7-9
j_call: TRBJ2-1
d_call: .
clone_size: .
cdr3_nt: TGTGCCAGCAGCTTAGGAATAGCGTGGGATGAGCAGTTCTTC
cdr3_aa: CASSLGIAWDEQFF

v_call: TRBV7-9
j_call: TRBJ2-2
d_call: .
clone_size: .
cdr3_nt: TGTGCCAGCAAATCCCAGCCGAACACCGGGGAGCTGTTTTTT
cdr3_aa: CASKSQPNTGELFF

v_call: TRBV28
j_call: TRBJ2-7
d_call: TRBD2
clone_size: once
cdr3_nt: TGTGCCAGCAGTCCCCCGGGACTAGCGCGTCCCTACTTC
cdr3_aa: CASSPPGLARPYF

v_call: TRBV14
j_call: TRBJ1-1
d_call: .
clone_size: .
cdr3_nt: TGTGCCAGCAGCCAAGCGTCGGCGGGGAACACTGAAGCTTTCTTT
cdr3_aa: CASSQASAGNTEAFF

v_call: TRBV14
j_call: TRBJ2-5
d_call: TRBD2
clone_size: .
cdr3_nt: TGTGCCAGCAGCCAAGATTGGCGGGGGGAGACCCAGTACTTC
cdr3_aa: CASSQDWRGETQYF

v_call: TRBV28
j_call: TRBJ1-1
d_call: .
clone_size: .
cdr3_nt: TGTGCCAGCAGAAAAACACCCTCGAACACTGAAGCTTTCTTT
cdr3_aa: CASRKTPSNTEAFF

v_call: TRBV5-4
j_call: TRBJ1-4
d_call: .
clone_size: .
cdr3_nt: TGTGCCAGCAGCTTGGACGGCCGATCTAATGAAAAACTGTTTTTT
cdr3_aa: CASSLDGRSNEKLFF

v_call: TRBV27
j_call: TRBJ2-1
d_call: .
clone_size: .
cdr3_nt: TGTGCCAGCAGTTTAAACCCATACAATGAGCAGTTCTTC
cdr3_aa: CASSLNPYNEQFF

v_call: TRBV7-8
j_call: TRBJ1-4
d_call: .
clone_size: .
cdr3_nt: TGTGCCAGCAGCTCCTCCGGTAGGGGCGAGTCTAATGAAAAACTGTTTTTT
cdr3_aa: CASSSSGRGESNEKLFF

v_call: TRBV19
j_call: TRBJ2-7
d_call: TRBD2
clone_size: once
cdr3_nt: TGTGCCAGTAGTATGGGACTAGACTACGAGCAGTACTTC
cdr3_aa: CASSMGLDYEQYF

v_call: TRBV5-4
j_call: TRBJ2-2
d_call: TRBD1
clone_size: few
cdr3_nt: TGTGCCGTCGCGCCGGGACAGGGGGGGACCGGGGAGCTGTTTTTT
cdr3_aa: CAVAPGQGGTGELFF

v_call: TRBV2
j_call: TRBJ2-1
d_call: .
clone_size: .
cdr3_nt: TGTGCCAGCAGTTCAGACAATGAGCAGTTCTTC
cdr3_aa: CASSSDNEQFF

v_call: TRBV5-4
j_call: TRBJ1-6
d_call: .
clone_size: .
cdr3_nt: TGTGCCAGCAGCCGTAACGGACAATATAATTCACCCCTCCACTTT
cdr3_aa: CASSRNGQYNSPLHF

v_call: TRBV6-5
j_call: TRBJ2-7
d_call: TRBD2
clone_size: .
cdr3_nt: TGTGCCAGCACTGCGACTAGCGGGAGGGTCGGCGAGCAGTACTTC
cdr3_aa: CASTATSGRVGEQYF

v_call: TRBV28
j_call: TRBJ1-2
d_call: TRBD1
clone_size: .
cdr3_nt: TGTGCCAGCAGTACAGGGGTTCCCTATGGCTACACCTTC
cdr3_aa: CASSTGVPYGYTF

v_call: TRBV12-3/TRBV12-4
j_call: TRBJ1-2
d_call: .
clone_size: .
cdr3_nt: TGTGCCAGCAGTTCGGGACCGGACTATGGCTACACCTTC
cdr3_aa: CASSSGPDYGYTF

v_call: TRBV27
j_call: TRBJ2-3
d_call: .
clone_size: .
cdr3_nt: TGTGCCAGCAGTACCCGTAAGGGAGATACGCAGTATTTT
cdr3_aa: CASSTRKGDTQYF

v_call: TRBV6-2/TRBV6-3
j_call: TRBJ1-5
d_call: TRBD1
clone_size: .
cdr3_nt: TGTGCCAGCAGTTCCATACTAATGGGACAGGGGGCAGATCAGCCCCAGCATTTT
cdr3_aa: CASSSILMGQGADQPQHF

v_call: TRBV7-9
j_call: TRBJ2-1
d_call: TRBD2
clone_size: once
cdr3_nt: TGTGCCAGCCTAGGACTAGCGGGCGCCTACAATGAGCAGTTCTTC
cdr3_aa: CASLGLAGAYNEQFF